What follows is one T cell receptor (beta chain) and its context. No antigen is known for it. One end of the junction varies from germline; a read error may be responsible. This specimen belongs to a study of identical twins. Points from the study as a whole: The abundant beta clonotypes from cord blood had fewer insertions, and memory repertoires had none of this.

MiXCR was run by TCRdb on the 5' RACE reads, yielding one entry per CDR3 protein. In the table there are about 530,000 distinct CDR3 sequences, 15% of which are singletons. The V gene's germline CDR1 is SGHNT and CDR2 YYREEE (reference sequence). This CDR3 is built from 13 residues. The same data also went into a second study, on yellow fever vaccine responses in identical twins.

Sequencing was performed on CD4+ T cells sorted from blood. This clonotype originated in a woman aged 18-29 years in good health. The genes are TRBV5-4 and TRBJ2-1; D is unclear. The CDR3 protein is CASSNASYNVQFF. The CDR3 bases are TGTGCCAGCAGCAACGCCTCCTACAATGTGCAGTTCTTC.